Below are 5 T cell receptor beta chains sequenced from a single sample in a study of healthy donors' naive CD4 and CD8 T cells. Starting from 500 ng of total RNA, TCR libraries were made with linear amplification. TCRdb recomputed calls from the reads with MiXCR, one row per CDR3 protein. The sample records about 200,000 distinct CDR3 sequences, about 76% being singletons. Material for sequencing was naive CD4+ and CD8+ T cells sorted from blood, pooled from several donors. Receptors originate from a pool of human donors in good health; the sample pools cells from several healthy donors.

This clonotype was seen only a few times. The chain joins TRBV11-2 to TRBJ2-3; 10 nucleotides line up with TRBD2. Germline assignment: CDR1 SGHAT and CDR2 FQNNGV. Trimming removed 6 bases from V and 0 bases from J; junction bases left unmatched: 6. This CDR3 is built from 16 residues. The CDR3 DNA follows: TGTGCCAGCAGATCGGGACTAGCGAAGAGCACAGATACGCAGTATTTT. This sequence encodes CASRSGLAKSTDTQYF.

This chain uses TRBV5-5 with TRBJ2-5; no clear D. Germline V gives CDR1 SGHKS, CDR2 YYEKEE (reference sequence). V was cut by 0 bases and J by 5 bases, with 14 bases left in between. The CDR3 sequence is 15 residues long. CDR3 nucleotide sequence: TGTGCCAGCAGCTTGGAAGTGACCCTCGGGGAGACCCAGTACTTC. It encodes CASSLEVTLGETQYF.

This chain connects TRBV29-1 to TRBJ2-3; D is unclear. Trimming took off 4 bases at V and 2 bases at J, with 4 bases between the two ends. Germline CDR1 is SQVTM and CDR2 is ANQGSEA. There are 11 residues in the CDR3. The CDR3 sequence: CSVAITDTQYF. The DNA for the CDR3 is TGCAGCGTTGCGATCACAGATACGCAGTATTTT.

The V and J genes are TRBV19 and TRBJ1-1; D call uncertain. Looked up from germline, CDR1 is LNHDA and CDR2 is SQIVND (reference sequence). The CDR3 extends over 13 amino acids. The V end was cut by 1 base, the J end by 9 bases, with 12 bases between. In DNA form, the CDR3 reads TGTGCCAGTAGTATAGCTCTGGGTTCAAAAGCTTTCTTT. Protein sequence: CASSIALGSKAFF. Full variable domain (rest looked up from reference TRBV19 and TRBJ1-1): DGGITQSPKYLFRKEGQNVTLSCEQNLNHDAMYWYRQDPGQGLRLIYYSQIVNDFQKGDIAEGYSVSREKKESFPLTVTSAQKNPTAFYLCASSIALGSKAFFGQGTRLTVV.

Notes on this clonotype: Because the CDR3 is missing its conserved closing phenylalanine or tryptophan, this is likely a read error. The chain links TRBV27 to TRBJ1-1; no reliable D call. CDR3 size: 14 residues. Germline CDR1 reads MNHEY; CDR2 reads SMNVEV (reference sequence). V gave up 3 bases and J gave up 5 bases, with 13 bases separating them. This CDR3 is CASSFGAGWTEAFL. Here the CDR3 DNA reads TGTGCCAGCAGTTTCGGAGCAGGATGGACTGAAGCTTTCCTT.